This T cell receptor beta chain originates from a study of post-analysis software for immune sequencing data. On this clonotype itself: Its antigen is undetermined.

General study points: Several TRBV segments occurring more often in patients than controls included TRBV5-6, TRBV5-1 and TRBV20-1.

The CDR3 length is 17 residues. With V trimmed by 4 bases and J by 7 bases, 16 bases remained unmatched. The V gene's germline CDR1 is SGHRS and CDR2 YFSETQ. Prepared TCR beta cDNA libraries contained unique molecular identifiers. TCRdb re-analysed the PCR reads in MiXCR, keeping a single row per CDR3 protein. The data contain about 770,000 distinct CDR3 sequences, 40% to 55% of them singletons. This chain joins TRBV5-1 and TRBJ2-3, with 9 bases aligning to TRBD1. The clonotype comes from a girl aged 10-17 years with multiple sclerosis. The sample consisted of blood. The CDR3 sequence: CASSTGQGIDFLHTQYF. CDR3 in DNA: TGCGCCAGCAGCACGGGACAGGGCATCGACTTTCTTCATACGCAGTATTTT. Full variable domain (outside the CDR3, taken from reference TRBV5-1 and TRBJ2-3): KAGVTQTPRYLIKTRGQQVTLSCSPISGHRSVSWYQQTPGQGLQFLFEYFSETQRNKGNFPGRFSGRQFSNSRSEMNVSTLELGDSALYLCASSTGQGIDFLHTQYFGPGTRLTVL.